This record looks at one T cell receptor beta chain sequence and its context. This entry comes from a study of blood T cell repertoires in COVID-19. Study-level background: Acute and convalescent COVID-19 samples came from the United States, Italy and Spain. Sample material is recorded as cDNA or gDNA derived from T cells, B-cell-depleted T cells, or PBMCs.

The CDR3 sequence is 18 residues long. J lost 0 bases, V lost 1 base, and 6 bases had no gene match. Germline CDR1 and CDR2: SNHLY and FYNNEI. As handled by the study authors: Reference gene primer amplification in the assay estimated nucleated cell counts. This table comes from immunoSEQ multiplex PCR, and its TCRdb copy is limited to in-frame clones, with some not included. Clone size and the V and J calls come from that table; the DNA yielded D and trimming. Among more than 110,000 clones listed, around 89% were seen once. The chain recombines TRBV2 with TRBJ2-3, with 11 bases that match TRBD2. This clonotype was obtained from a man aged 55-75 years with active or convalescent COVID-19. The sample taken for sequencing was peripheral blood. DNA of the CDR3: TGTGCCAGCAGTGAAGGTCTAGCGGGGGGAACTAGCACAGATACGCAGTATTTT. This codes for CASSEGLAGGTSTDTQYF.